The entry that follows covers one TCR beta chain sequence. The target of this receptor is not known. No much larger clonotype is one base removed from it; base qualities were not supplied. Whole blood was collected in K2EDTA tubes by collaborating institutions according to the institutions' own protocols. For TCRbeta analysis, collaborators shipped samples in one of three forms: frozen whole blood, isolated PBMCs, or DNA extracted from either of those sample types. As encoded in the germline V gene, CDR1 is SGHAT while CDR2 is FQNNGV. The CDR3 contains 15 residues, cysteine and phenylalanine counted. The only DNA kept is the CDR3, 45 bases in frame from the first base. The junction shows trimming of 1 base on V and 0 bases on J, plus 9 bases between the germline ends. This specimen comes from a study of blood T cell repertoires in COVID-19 (dated by TCRdb to 2019 to 2021). Background for the entire study: The collaborator samples originated in the United States, Italy and Spain and spanned the acute and convalescent phases of COVID-19. The prospective study material was composed of cDNA or gDNA derived from T cells, B-cell-depleted T cells, or PBMCs. Subjects who had been exposed to COVID-19, were actively infected with it, or had recovered from it provided the deeply sampled blood TCRbeta repertoires that made up the dataset. The repertoires were released in a freely available public database meant as a resource for research on the immune response to SARS-CoV-2. Samples were obtained from the ongoing ImmuneRACE study (first 160 participants) and from about 1,300 subjects provided by 6 global collaborators. Sample metadata almost always included a de-identified subject ID, COVID-19 status, age in years and sex. Where available, HLA class I and class II types were taken from metadata supplied by the sample provider and were not determined by assay-based typing.

General study outcomes and caveats: How much clinical and demographic metadata was included differed by source and by participant, and the metadata was provided uncurated.

TCRbeta CDR3 regions were amplified from genomic DNA using the immunoSEQ Assay, a bias-controlled multiplex PCR. The paper's processing steps were these. The number of nucleated cells in each sample was estimated from the amplification of reference gene primers within the assay. To quantify the absolute abundance of each unique TCRbeta CDR3 rearrangement, sequence reads were collapsed and filtered. For each sample, productive Simpson clonality was calculated by taking the square root of Simpson's diversity index across productive rearrangements. TCRdb took over this immuneACCESS table, retaining in-frame rearrangements with V and J assigned. Such tables are incomplete; in checked studies, under half of the missing clones stem from an unresolved V gene, and the remainder is unexplained. V and J calls plus clone size are reproduced from that table; the DNA served to infer D and trimming. A total of roughly 130,000 clones appear in this sample, approximately 83% of them only once. The ten largest make up about a tenth of the sample.

Sequenced sample: peripheral blood. This receptor was identified in a man between 40 and 49 years old with active or convalescent COVID-19. The chain employs TRBV11-2 and TRBJ1-1; no D segment can be confidently identified. The CDR3 region: CASSLGLAMNTEAFF. The DNA reads as follows: TGTGCCAGCAGCTTAGGCCTGGCCATGAACACTGAAGCTTTCTTT. The full variable domain, with segments outside the CDR3 supplied by the reference TRBV11-2 and TRBJ1-1 proteins, appears as EAGVAQSPRYKIIEKRQSVAFWCNPISGHATLYWYQQILGQGPKLLIQFQNNGVVDDSQLPKDRFSAERLKGVDSTLKIQPAKLEDSAVYLCASSLGLAMNTEAFFGQGTRLTVV.